The rows below give T cell receptor beta chains drawn from one sample of a study of early T cells in non-severe SARS-CoV-2 infection. Via MiXCR, TCRdb re-called the 5' RACE reads, giving one row per CDR3 protein. The sample lists roughly 63,000 distinct CDR3 sequences, approximately 12% occurring once. The specimen comprised whole blood, sampled at baseline. The receptors stem from an adult who was a healthcare worker with PCR-confirmed SARS-CoV-2 infection or an uninfected control (not recorded which). The donor label of this sample is uncertain. Each CDR3 is given with its conserved first and last residue. Fields, in order: D gene, clone size, V gene, J gene, CDR3 protein, CDR3 DNA. D genes are given only for firm matches. Clone size, where shown, is once, few, many, or a class for clones that have expanded.

-	-	TRBV7-9	TRBJ1-2	CASTKIPQNNYGYTF	TGTGCCAGCACCAAAATTCCTCAAAATAACTATGGCTACACCTTC
-	-	TRBV6-5	TRBJ2-3	CASSYRGKDTQYF	TGTGCCAGCAGTTACCGGGGGAAAGATACGCAGTATTTT
TRBD1	many	TRBV18	TRBJ1-1	CASSPRQGAGATEAFF	TGTGCCAGCTCACCCCGACAGGGGGCAGGAGCCACTGAAGCTTTCTTT
-	many	TRBV12-3/TRBV12-4	TRBJ1-2	CASSLGTGYGYTF	TGTGCCAGCAGTTTAGGCACAGGGTATGGCTACACCTTC
-	few	TRBV6-6	TRBJ2-3	CASSYEGNTQYF	TGTGCCAGCAGTTACGAGGGAAATACGCAGTATTTT
TRBD2	many	TRBV19	TRBJ2-2	CASINVAGGNTGELFF	TGTGCCAGTATCAACGTAGCGGGGGGCAACACCGGGGAGCTGTTTTTT
-	many	TRBV12-3/TRBV12-4	TRBJ1-2	CASSLGGRGYGYTF	TGTGCCAGCAGTTTAGGGGGGCGAGGGTATGGCTACACCTTC
-	few	TRBV4-1	TRBJ1-1	CASSRWDDTSGRTEAFF	TGCGCCAGCAGCCGTTGGGACGACACCTCAGGGAGGACTGAAGCTTTCTTT
-	few	TRBV18	TRBJ2-2	CASSPLEGSTGELFF	TGTGCCAGCTCACCACTAGAAGGTTCTACCGGGGAGCTGTTTTTT
-	few	TRBV20-1	TRBJ2-1	CSARLGGAGYNEQFF	TGCAGTGCTAGACTCGGGGGCGCAGGCTACAATGAGCAGTTCTTC
TRBD2	-	TRBV19	TRBJ2-3	CASTPGRGTDTQYF	TGTGCCAGTACCCCGGGGAGGGGTACAGATACGCAGTATTTT
TRBD2	few	TRBV20-1	TRBJ2-1	CSARDTSGGAQNEQFF	TGCAGTGCTAGAGATACTAGCGGGGGGGCCCAAAATGAGCAGTTCTTC
-	many	TRBV12-3/TRBV12-4	TRBJ2-2	CASSLGGVNTGELFF	TGTGCCAGCAGTTTAGGGGGAGTGAACACCGGGGAGCTGTTTTTT
TRBD2	many	TRBV12-3/TRBV12-4	TRBJ2-1	CASKRGVNEQFF	TGTGCCAGCAAGCGGGGGGTCAACGAGCAGTTCTTC
-	few	TRBV20-1	TRBJ1-5	CSARGLGAGQHF	TGCAGTGCTAGAGGTCTTGGGGCAGGCCAGCATTTT
-	-	TRBV29-1	TRBJ2-5	CSVDWGRETQYF	TGCAGCGTTGATTGGGGGAGAGAGACCCAGTACTTC
-	few	TRBV29-1	TRBJ2-3	CSVGLQGSDTQYF	TGCAGCGTTGGATTACAGGGCTCAGATACGCAGTATTTT
-	-	TRBV12-3/TRBV12-4	TRBJ1-4	CASSLVAEKLFF	TGTGCCAGCAGTTTAGTTGCTGAAAAACTGTTTTTT
TRBD1	-	TRBV19	TRBJ2-1	CASSTHRRGSLYNEQFF	TGTGCCAGTAGTACTCATCGCAGGGGGAGTTTATACAATGAGCAGTTCTTC
-	-	TRBV5-1	TRBJ1-6	CASSSGRAAQDNSPLHF	TGCGCCAGCAGCTCTGGACGGGCAGCCCAAGATAATTCACCCCTCCACTTT
-	few	TRBV5-1	TRBJ2-3	CASSLNGGEADTQYF	TGCGCCAGCAGCTTGAACGGGGGAGAGGCAGATACGCAGTATTTT
-	many	TRBV12-3/TRBV12-4	TRBJ1-1	CASSQGANTEAFF	TGTGCCAGCAGCCAAGGAGCGAACACTGAAGCTTTCTTT
TRBD2	few	TRBV2	TRBJ2-2	CASSKTSVNTGELFF	TGTGCCAGCAGCAAGACTAGCGTGAACACCGGGGAGCTGTTTTTT
TRBD2	few	TRBV7-8	TRBJ2-1	CASSSSRLAGFNEQFF	TGTGCCAGCAGCTCCTCCCGACTAGCGGGGTTTAATGAGCAGTTCTTC
TRBD1	many	TRBV5-5	TRBJ2-1	CASSKEGQGASYNEQFF	TGTGCCAGCAGCAAAGAGGGACAGGGGGCCTCCTACAATGAGCAGTTCTTC
-	-	TRBV4-1	TRBJ2-3	CASSQVLPDTQYF	TGCGCCAGCAGCCAAGTCCTCCCAGATACGCAGTATTTT
-	many	TRBV3-1	TRBJ2-5	CASSQDVGTSQYF	TGTGCCAGCAGCCAAGATGTGGGGACGTCCCAGTACTTC
TRBD1	few	TRBV27	TRBJ1-1	CASRRGQMNTEAFF	TGTGCCAGCAGAAGGGGACAGATGAACACTGAAGCTTTCTTT
TRBD2	-	TRBV2	TRBJ2-1	CASTTTGTSGGDEQFF	TGTGCCAGCACCACTACTGGGACTAGCGGGGGTGATGAGCAGTTCTTC
-	-	TRBV6-5	TRBJ2-2	CASRSGQNTGELFF	TGTGCCAGCAGATCTGGACAGAACACCGGGGAGCTATTTTTT
TRBD2	few	TRBV4-2	TRBJ2-2	CASSPGLATSNTGELFF	TGTGCCAGCAGCCCAGGACTAGCTACATCGAACACCGGGGAGCTGTTTTTT
-	once	TRBV27	TRBJ1-2	CASRHDGNYGYTF	TGTGCCAGCAGACACGACGGGAACTATGGCTACACCTTC
-	few	TRBV6-6	TRBJ1-1	CASSYSGVVNTEAFF	TGTGCCAGCAGTTACTCAGGGGTGGTGAACACTGAAGCTTTCTTT
-	-	TRBV7-8	TRBJ2-3	CASSPNTLILADTQYF	TGTGCCAGCAGCCCAAATACACTAATTTTAGCAGATACGCAGTATTTT
TRBD1	-	TRBV19	TRBJ1-2	CASSAGTGADGYTF	TGTGCCAGTAGTGCCGGGACAGGGGCTGATGGCTACACCTTC
-	-	TRBV19	TRBJ2-2	CASSMKRLETGELFF	TGTGCCAGTAGTATGAAAAGGTTAGAGACCGGGGAGCTGTTTTTT
-	-	TRBV7-3	TRBJ1-3	CASSPGQGPGNTIYF	TGTGCCAGCAGCCCCGGGCAGGGCCCAGGAAACACCATATATTTT
-	many	TRBV4-2	TRBJ1-5	CASSQERGGNQPQHF	TGTGCCAGCAGCCAAGAAAGGGGGGGCAATCAGCCCCAGCATTTT
-	-	TRBV19	TRBJ1-5	CASSIGGEQPQHF	TGTGCCAGTAGCATCGGGGGGGAACAGCCCCAGCATTTT
TRBD1	many	TRBV29-1	TRBJ2-2	CSVDRGRTGELFF	TGCAGCGTTGACAGGGGGCGTACCGGGGAGCTGTTTTTT
-	many	TRBV20-1	TRBJ2-3	CSAVVSGGAYTDTQYF	TGCAGTGCCGTGGTTTCTGGGGGGGCCTACACAGATACGCAGTATTTT
-	-	TRBV4-2	TRBJ2-3	CASSQVGSGSTDTQYF	TGTGCCAGCAGCCAAGTAGGTAGCGGTAGCACAGATACGCAGTATTTT
-	few	TRBV6-5	TRBJ1-1	CASTSAGTGGTEAFF	TGTGCCAGCACTTCGGCCGGGACCGGTGGAACTGAAGCTTTCTTT
TRBD1	-	TRBV12-3/TRBV12-4	TRBJ2-3	CASSPGTASTDTQYF	TGTGCCAGCAGTCCCGGGACAGCCAGCACAGATACGCAGTATTTT
TRBD1	few	TRBV7-3	TRBJ1-2	CASSPGQALSNYGYTF	TGTGCCAGCAGCCCGGGACAGGCGCTCTCTAACTATGGCTACACCTTC
-	many	TRBV19	TRBJ1-2	CASSIAGVNYGYTF	TGTGCCAGTAGTATAGCGGGCGTTAACTATGGCTACACCTTC
-	few	TRBV11-1	TRBJ1-6	CASSVTTGTPLHF	TGTGCCAGCAGCGTGACCACCGGGACACCCCTCCACTTT
-	-	TRBV20-1	TRBJ1-1	CSAWAVNTEAFF	TGCAGTGCTTGGGCAGTAAACACTGAAGCTTTCTTT
-	-	TRBV12-3/TRBV12-4	TRBJ1-1	CASSLVFRVNTEAFF	TGTGCCAGCAGTTTGGTTTTCCGGGTCAACACTGAAGCTTTCTTT
-	-	TRBV12-3/TRBV12-4	TRBJ2-4	CASTRELAKNIQYF	TGTGCCAGCACCAGAGAATTAGCCAAAAACATTCAGTACTTC
-	-	TRBV29-1	TRBJ2-5	CSVAAMRETQYF	TGCAGCGTTGCCGCCATGAGGGAGACCCAGTACTTC
-	many	TRBV20-1	TRBJ2-3	CTLGDTHTDTQYF	TGCACCCTCGGGGACACTCACACAGATACGCAGTATTTT
TRBD1	-	TRBV29-1	TRBJ1-2	CSVETGMRDSYTF	TGCAGCGTTGAGACAGGGATGCGAGATAGCTACACCTTC
TRBD2	few	TRBV7-2	TRBJ2-3	CASSGSGGITDTQYF	TGTGCCAGCAGCGGTAGCGGGGGGATCACAGATACGCAGTATTTT